This entry is about one T cell receptor beta chain. PCR primers comprised 60 Vbeta and 13 Jbeta primers. Sequencing used immunoSEQ multiplex PCR; TCRdb keeps in-frame clones, though not all of them. Of around 99,000 clones listed, about 77% are singletons. V lost 6 bases, J lost 3 bases, and 11 bases stayed unmatched. The CDR3 is made up of 17 amino acids. Germline loops: CDR1 SGHRS, CDR2 YFSETQ. These data originate in a study of cytomegalovirus exposure and HLA in healthy donors. Sequenced material: PBMCs. The gene calls are TRBV5-1 and TRBJ2-3; the match to TRBD1 covers 12 bases. The TCR originated in a man aged 35 to 55 in good health and CMV-seronegative. The CDR3 sequence is CASKGGDRGRGTDTQYF. Here the CDR3 DNA reads TGCGCCAGCAAGGGTGGGGACAGGGGGCGCGGTACAGATACGCAGTATTTT.